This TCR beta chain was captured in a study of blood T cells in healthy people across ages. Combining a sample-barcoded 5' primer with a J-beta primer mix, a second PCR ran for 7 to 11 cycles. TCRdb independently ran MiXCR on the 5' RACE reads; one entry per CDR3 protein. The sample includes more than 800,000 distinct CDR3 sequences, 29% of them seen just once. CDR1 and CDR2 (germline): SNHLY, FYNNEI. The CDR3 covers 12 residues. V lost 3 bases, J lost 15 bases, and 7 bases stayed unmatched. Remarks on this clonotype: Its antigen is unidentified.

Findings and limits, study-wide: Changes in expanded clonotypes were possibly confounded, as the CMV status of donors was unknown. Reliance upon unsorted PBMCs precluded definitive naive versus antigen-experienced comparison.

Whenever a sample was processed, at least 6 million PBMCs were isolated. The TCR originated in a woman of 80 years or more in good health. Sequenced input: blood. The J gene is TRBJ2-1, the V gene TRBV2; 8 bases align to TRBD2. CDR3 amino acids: CASSEARLAGFF. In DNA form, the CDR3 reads TGTGCCAGCAGTGAGGCGAGGCTAGCGGGGTTCTTC.